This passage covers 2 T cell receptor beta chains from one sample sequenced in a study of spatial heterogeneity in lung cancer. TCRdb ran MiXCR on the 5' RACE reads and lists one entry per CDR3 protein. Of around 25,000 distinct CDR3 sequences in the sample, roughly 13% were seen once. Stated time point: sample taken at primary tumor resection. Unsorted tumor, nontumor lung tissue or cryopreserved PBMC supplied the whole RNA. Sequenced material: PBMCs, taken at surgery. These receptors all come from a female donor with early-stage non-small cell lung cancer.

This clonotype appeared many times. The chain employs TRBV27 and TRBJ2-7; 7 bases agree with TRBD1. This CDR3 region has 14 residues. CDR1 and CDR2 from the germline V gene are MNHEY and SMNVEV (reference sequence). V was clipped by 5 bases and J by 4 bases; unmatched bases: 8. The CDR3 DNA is TGTGCCAGCAGTACGCGACAGGGCCAATACGAGCAGTACGTC. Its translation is CASSTRQGQYEQYV.

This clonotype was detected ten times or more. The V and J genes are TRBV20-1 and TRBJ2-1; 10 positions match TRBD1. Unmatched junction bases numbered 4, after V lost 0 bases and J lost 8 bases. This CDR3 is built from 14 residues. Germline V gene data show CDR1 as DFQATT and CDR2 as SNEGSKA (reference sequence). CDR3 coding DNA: TGCAGTGCTAGAGAGACAGGGGGCGACTATGAGCAGTTCTTC. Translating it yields CSARETGGDYEQFF.